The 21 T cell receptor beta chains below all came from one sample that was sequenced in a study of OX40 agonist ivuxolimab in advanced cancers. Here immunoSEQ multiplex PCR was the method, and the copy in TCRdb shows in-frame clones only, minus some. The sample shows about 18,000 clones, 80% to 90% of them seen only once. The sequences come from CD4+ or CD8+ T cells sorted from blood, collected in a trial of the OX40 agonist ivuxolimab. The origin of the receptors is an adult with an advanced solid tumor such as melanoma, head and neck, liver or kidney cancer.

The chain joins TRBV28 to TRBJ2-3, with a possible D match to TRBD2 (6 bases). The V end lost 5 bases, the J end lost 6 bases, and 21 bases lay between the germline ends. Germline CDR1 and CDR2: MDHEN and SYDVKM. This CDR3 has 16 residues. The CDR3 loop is CASSQGPGLTIDTQYF. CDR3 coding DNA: TGTGCCAGCAGTCAGGGACCGGGACTGACGATCGATACGCAGTATTTT.

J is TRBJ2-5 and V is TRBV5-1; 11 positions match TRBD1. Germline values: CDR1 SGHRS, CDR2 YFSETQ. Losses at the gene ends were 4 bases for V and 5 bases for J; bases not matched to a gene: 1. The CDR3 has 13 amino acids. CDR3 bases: TGCGCCAGCAGCGGGGACAGGGGGGAGACCCAGTACTTC. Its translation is CASSGDRGETQYF.

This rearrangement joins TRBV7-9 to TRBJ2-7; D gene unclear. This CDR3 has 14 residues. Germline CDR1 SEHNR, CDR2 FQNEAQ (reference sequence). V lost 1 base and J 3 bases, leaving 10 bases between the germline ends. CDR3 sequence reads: CASSLGEVGYEQYF. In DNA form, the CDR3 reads TGTGCCAGCAGCTTAGGTGAAGTAGGCTACGAGCAGTACTTC.

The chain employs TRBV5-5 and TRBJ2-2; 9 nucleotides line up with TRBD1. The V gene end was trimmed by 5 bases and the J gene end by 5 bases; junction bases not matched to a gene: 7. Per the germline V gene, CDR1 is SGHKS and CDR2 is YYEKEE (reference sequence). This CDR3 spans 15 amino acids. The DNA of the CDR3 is TGTGCCAGCAGACCTGGACAGGGGAGGACCGGGGAGCTGTTTTTT. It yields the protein CASRPGQGRTGELFF.

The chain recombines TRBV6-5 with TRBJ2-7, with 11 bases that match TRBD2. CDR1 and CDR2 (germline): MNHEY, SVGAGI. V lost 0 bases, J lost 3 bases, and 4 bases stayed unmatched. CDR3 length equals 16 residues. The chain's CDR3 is CASSYSGLAEVYEQYF. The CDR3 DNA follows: TGTGCCAGCAGTTACTCGGGACTAGCGGAGGTCTACGAGCAGTACTTC.

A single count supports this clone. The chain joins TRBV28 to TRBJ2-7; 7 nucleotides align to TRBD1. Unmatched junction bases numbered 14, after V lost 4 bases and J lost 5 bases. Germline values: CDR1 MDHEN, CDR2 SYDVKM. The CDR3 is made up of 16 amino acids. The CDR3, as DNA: TGTGCCAGCAGTTGGGCCTGGGACAGCTCTCCCCACGAGCAGTACTTC. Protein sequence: CASSWAWDSSPHEQYF.

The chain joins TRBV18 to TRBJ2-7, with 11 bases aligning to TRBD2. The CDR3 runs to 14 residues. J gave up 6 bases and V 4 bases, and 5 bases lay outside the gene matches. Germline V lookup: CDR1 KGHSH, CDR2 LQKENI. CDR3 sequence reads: CASSQGTSGLEQYF. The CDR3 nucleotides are TGTGCCAGCTCACAAGGGACTAGCGGCCTCGAGCAGTACTTC. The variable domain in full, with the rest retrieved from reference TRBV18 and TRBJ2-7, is NAGVMQNPRHLVRRRGQEARLRCSPMKGHSHVYWYRQLPEEGLKFMVYLQKENIIDESGMPKERFSAEFPKEGPSILRIQQVVRGDSAAYFCASSQGTSGLEQYFGPGTRLTVT.

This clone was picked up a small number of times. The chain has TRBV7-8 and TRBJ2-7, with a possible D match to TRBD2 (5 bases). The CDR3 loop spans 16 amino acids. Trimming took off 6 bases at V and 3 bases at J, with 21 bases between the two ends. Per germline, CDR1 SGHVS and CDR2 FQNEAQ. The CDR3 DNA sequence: TGTGCCAGCAGTCCTATGGGTAGCGACCCGGACTACGAGCAGTACTTC. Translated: CASSPMGSDPDYEQYF.

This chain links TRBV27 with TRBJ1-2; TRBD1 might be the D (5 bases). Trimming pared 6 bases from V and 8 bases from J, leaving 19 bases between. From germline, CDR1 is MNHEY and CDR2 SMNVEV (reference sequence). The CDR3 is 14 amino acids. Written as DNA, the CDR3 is TGTGCCAGCAGGCCGAGGGGAGGGGAAAAAGGCTACACCTTC. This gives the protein CASRPRGGEKGYTF.

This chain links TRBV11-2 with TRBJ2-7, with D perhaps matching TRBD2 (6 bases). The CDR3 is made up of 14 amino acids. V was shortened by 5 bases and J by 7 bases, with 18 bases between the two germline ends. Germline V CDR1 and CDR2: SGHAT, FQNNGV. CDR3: CASSLGGGSNEQYF. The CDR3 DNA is TGTGCCAGCAGCCTCGGGGGTGGTTCGAATGAGCAGTACTTC.

The DNA for the CDR3 is TGTGCCAGTAGCTCCGGGACGGCAAATTCACCCCTCCACTTT. It yields the protein CASSSGTANSPLHF. The chain combines TRBV19 with TRBJ1-6; a possible D gene is TRBD1 (5 bases). The V end lost 6 bases, the J end lost 7 bases, and 13 bases lay between the germline ends. From germline, CDR1 is LNHDA and CDR2 SQIVND (reference sequence). There are 14 residues in the CDR3. The full variable domain, completed using reference TRBV19 and TRBJ1-6, is DGGITQSPKYLFRKEGQNVTLSCEQNLNHDAMYWYRQDPGQGLRLIYYSQIVNDFQKGDIAEGYSVSREKKESFPLTVTSAQKNPTAFYLCASSSGTANSPLHFGNGTRLTVT.

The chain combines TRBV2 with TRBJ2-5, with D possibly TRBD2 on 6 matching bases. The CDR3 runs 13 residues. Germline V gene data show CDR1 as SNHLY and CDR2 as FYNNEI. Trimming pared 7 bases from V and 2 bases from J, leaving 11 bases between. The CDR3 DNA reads TGTGCCAGCAATCCGGGACTGCAAGAGACCCAGTACTTC. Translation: CASNPGLQETQYF.

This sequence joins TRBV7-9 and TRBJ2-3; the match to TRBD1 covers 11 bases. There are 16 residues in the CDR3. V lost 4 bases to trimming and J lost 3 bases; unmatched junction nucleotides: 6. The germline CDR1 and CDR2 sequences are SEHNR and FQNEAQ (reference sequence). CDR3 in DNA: TGTGCCAGCAGCTCGGGACAGGGGGGATTGACAGATACGCAGTATTTT. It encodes CASSSGQGGLTDTQYF.

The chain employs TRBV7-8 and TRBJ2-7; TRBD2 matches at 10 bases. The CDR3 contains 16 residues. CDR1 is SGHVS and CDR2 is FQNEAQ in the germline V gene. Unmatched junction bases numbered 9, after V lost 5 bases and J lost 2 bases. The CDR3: CASSPEAAGGTYEQYF. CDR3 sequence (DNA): TGTGCCAGCAGCCCCGAGGCAGCGGGGGGGACCTACGAGCAGTACTTC.

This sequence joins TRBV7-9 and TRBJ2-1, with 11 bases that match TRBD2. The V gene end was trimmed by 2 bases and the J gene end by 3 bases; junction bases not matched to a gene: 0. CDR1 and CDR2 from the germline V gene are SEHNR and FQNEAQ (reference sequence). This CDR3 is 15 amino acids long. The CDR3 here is CASSLLAGGYNEQFF. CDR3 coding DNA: TGTGCCAGCAGCTTACTAGCGGGAGGCTACAATGAGCAGTTCTTC.

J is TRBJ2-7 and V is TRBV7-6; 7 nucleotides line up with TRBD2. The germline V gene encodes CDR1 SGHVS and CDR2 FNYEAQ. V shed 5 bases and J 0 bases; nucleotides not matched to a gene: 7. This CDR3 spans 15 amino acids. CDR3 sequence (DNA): TGTGCCAGCAGCCCCTGGACGGGGGGCTCCTACGAGCAGTACTTC. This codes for CASSPWTGGSYEQYF.

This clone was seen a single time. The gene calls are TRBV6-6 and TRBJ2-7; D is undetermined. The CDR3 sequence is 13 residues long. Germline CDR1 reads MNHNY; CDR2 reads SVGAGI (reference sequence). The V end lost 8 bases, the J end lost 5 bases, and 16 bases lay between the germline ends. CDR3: CASQRATANEQYF. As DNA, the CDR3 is TGTGCCAGCCAACGCGCGACGGCTAACGAGCAGTACTTC.

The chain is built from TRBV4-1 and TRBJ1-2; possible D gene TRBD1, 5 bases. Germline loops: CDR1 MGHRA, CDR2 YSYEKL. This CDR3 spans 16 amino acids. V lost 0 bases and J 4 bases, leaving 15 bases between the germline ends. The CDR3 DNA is TGCGCCAGCAGCCAAGATGGGGGAGGCGCCGGCTATGGCTACACCTTC. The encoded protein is CASSQDGGGAGYGYTF.

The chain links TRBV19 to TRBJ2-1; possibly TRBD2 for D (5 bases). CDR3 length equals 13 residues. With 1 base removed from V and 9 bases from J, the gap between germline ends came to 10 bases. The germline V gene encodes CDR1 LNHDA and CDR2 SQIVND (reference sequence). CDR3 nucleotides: TGTGCCAGTAGTATAGCGGAAGGGAGTGAGCAGTTCTTC. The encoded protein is CASSIAEGSEQFF. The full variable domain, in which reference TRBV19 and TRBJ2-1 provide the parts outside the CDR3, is DGGITQSPKYLFRKEGQNVTLSCEQNLNHDAMYWYRQDPGQGLRLIYYSQIVNDFQKGDIAEGYSVSREKKESFPLTVTSAQKNPTAFYLCASSIAEGSEQFFGPGTRLTVL.

In DNA form, the CDR3 reads TGTGCCAGTAGTGAACCCAGGGAACTGAGCTCCTACAATGAGCAGTTCTTC. Translated, it gives CASSEPRELSSYNEQFF. The V and J genes are TRBV19 and TRBJ2-1, with a weak D call TRBD1 (5 bases). V lost 5 bases and J lost 0, with 17 bases in between. The germline CDR1 and CDR2 sequences are LNHDA and SQIVND (reference sequence). CDR3 length equals 17 residues.

CDR3 protein: CASSDLSYNEQFF. Here the CDR3 DNA reads TGTGCCAGCAGTGACCTCTCCTACAATGAGCAGTTCTTC. The rearrangement joins TRBV25-1 to TRBJ2-1; D not resolved. Germline CDR1 is MGHDK and CDR2 is SYGVNS. V dropped 3 bases and J dropped 0 bases, with 3 bases sitting between them. The CDR3 sequence is 13 residues long. The variable domain in full, with the rest retrieved from reference TRBV25-1 and TRBJ2-1, is EADIYQTPRYLVIGTGKKITLECSQTMGHDKMYWYQQDPGMELHLIHYSYGVNSTEKGDLSSESTVSRIRTEHFPLTLESARPSHTSQYLCASSDLSYNEQFFGPGTRLTVL.